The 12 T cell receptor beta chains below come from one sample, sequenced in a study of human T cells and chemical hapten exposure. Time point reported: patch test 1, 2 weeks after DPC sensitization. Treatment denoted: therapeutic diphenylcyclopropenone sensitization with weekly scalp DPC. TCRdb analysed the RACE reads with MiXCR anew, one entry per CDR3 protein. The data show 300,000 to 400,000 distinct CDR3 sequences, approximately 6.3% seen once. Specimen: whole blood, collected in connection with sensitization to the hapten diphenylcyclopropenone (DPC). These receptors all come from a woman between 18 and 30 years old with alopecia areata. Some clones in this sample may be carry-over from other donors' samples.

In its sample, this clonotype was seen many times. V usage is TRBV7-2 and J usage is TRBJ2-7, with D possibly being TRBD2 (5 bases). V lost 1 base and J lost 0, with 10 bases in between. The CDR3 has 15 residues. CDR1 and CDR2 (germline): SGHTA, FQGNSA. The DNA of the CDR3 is TGTGCCAGCAGCTTAGATGGTACTAGCTCCTACGAGCAGTACTTC. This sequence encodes CASSLDGTSSYEQYF.

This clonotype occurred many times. The DNA for the CDR3 is TGTGCCAGCAGCTTAGACCAGAGCTCCTACAATGAGCAGTTCTTC. Protein sequence: CASSLDQSSYNEQFF. This chain links TRBV11-2 with TRBJ2-1; D is unclear. CDR3 size: 15 residues. Per the germline V gene, CDR1 is SGHAT and CDR2 is FQNNGV. With 0 bases removed from V and 0 bases from J, the gap between germline ends came to 6 bases. Drawing the rest from reference TRBV11-2 and TRBJ2-1, the complete variable domain is EAGVAQSPRYKIIEKRQSVAFWCNPISGHATLYWYQQILGQGPKLLIQFQNNGVVDDSQLPKDRFSAERLKGVDSTLKIQPAKLEDSAVYLCASSLDQSSYNEQFFGPGTRLTVL.

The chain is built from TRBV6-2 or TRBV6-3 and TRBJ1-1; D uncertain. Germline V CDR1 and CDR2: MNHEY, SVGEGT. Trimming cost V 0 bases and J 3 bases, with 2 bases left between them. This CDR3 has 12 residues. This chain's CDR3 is CASSYSDTEAFF. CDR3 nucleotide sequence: TGTGCCAGCAGTTACTCGGACACTGAAGCTTTCTTT.

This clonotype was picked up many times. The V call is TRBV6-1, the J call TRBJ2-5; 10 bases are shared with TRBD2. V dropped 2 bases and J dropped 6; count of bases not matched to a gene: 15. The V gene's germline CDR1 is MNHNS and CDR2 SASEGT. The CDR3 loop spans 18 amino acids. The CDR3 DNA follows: TGTGCCAGCAGTGAAACCCCCCTAGCGGGAGTCGTAGGGAAGACCCAGTACTTC. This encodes CASSETPLAGVVGKTQYF.

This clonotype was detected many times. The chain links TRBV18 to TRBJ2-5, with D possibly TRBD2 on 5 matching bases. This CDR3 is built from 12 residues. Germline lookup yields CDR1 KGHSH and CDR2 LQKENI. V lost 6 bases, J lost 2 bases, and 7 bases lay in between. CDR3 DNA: TGTGCCAGCTCCGAGGGACAAGAGACCCAGTACTTC. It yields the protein CASSEGQETQYF.

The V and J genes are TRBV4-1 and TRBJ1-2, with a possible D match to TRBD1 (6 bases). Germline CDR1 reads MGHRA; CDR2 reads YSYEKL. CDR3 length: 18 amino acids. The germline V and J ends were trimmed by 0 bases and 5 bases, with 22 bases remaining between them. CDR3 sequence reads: CASSQETLDRMLGYGYTF. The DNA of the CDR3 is TGCGCCAGCAGCCAAGAAACCTTAGACAGGATGTTAGGGTATGGCTACACCTTC.

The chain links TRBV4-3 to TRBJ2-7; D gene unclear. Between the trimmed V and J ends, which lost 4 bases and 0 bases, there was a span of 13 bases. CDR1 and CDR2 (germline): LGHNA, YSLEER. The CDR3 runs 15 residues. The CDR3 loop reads CASSRSVRDSYEQYF. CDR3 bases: TGCGCCAGCAGCCGGTCCGTTCGTGACTCCTACGAGCAGTACTTC.

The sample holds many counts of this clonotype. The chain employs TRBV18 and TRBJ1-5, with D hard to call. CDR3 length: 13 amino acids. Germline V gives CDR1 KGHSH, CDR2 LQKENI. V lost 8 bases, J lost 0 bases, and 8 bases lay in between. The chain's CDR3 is CASSPDSNQPQHF. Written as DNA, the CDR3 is TGTGCCAGCAGTCCGGATAGCAATCAGCCCCAGCATTTT.

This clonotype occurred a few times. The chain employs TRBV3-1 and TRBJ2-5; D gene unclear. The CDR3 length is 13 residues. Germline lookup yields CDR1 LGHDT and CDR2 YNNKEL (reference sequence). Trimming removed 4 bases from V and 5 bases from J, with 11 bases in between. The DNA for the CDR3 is TGTGCCAGCAGCCTGTTAGCCCCGGAGACCCAGTACTTC. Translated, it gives CASSLLAPETQYF.

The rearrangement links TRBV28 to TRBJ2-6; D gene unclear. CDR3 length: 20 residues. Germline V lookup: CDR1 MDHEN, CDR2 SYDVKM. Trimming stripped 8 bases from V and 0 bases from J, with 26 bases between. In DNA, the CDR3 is TGTGCCAGCGGGCGAGTCTCCAAATGGTTTTTCTTCTCTGGGGCCAACGTCCTGACTTTC. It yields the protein CASGRVSKWFFFSGANVLTF.

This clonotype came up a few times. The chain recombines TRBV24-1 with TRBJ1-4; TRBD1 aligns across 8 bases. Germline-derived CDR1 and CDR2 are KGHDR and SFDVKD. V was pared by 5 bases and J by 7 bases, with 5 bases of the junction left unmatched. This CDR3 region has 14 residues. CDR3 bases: TGTGCCACCAGTGCCCAGGGGGCAGCTGAAAAACTGTTTTTT. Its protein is CATSAQGAAEKLFF.

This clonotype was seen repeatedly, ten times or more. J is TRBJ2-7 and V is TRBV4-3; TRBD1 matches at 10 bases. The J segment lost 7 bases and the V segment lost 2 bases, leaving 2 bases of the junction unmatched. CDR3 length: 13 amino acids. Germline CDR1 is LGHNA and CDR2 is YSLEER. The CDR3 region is CASSQWTGGEQYF. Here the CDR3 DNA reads TGCGCCAGCAGCCAATGGACAGGGGGTGAGCAGTACTTC.